A selection of T cell receptor beta chains follows, all from one sample in a study of blood T cell repertoires in COVID-19. Sequencing was performed with immunoSEQ multiplex PCR; in TCRdb, only in-frame clones are kept and a portion is missing. Among fewer than 400,000 clones listed, 70% to 90% were seen once. Sequencing was performed on PBMCs or T cells enriched from blood (not recorded which). These receptors were collected from a man aged 25-45 years who had recovered from COVID-19. CDR3s include the opening cysteine and the closing phenylalanine or tryptophan. A D gene is named only where the DNA matches it firmly. Size tells how often a clone was seen (once, few, many) or the class of an expanded clone, and some rows leave it out.

V,size,J,D,DNA,CDR3
TRBV10-3,-,TRBJ2-7,-,TGTGCCATCAGTGTAGGCAGCGGCTCCTACGAGCAGTACTTC,CAISVGSGSYEQYF
TRBV11-3,once,TRBJ1-5,-,TGTGCCAGCAGCTTATCATACAGGGAGAGCAATCAGCCCCAGCATTTT,CASSLSYRESNQPQHF
TRBV9,-,TRBJ2-3,TRBD1,TGTGCCAGCAGCGTAAAGGGACAGCTCCGCACAGATACGCAGTATTTT,CASSVKGQLRTDTQYF
TRBV6-2/TRBV6-3,once,TRBJ1-5,-,TGTGCCAGCAGTTACTCTGGTAGGAGGCAAAATCAGCCCCAGCATTTT,CASSYSGRRQNQPQHF
TRBV4-3,-,TRBJ1-1,TRBD1,TGCGCCAGCAGCCATGCCGGGACAGGGGGAGCCGAAGCTTTCTTT,CASSHAGTGGAEAFF
TRBV3-1/TRBV3-2,-,TRBJ1-2,-,TGTGCCAGCAGCCAAGAGGCAGGGGCTGGCGGCTACACCTTC,CASSQEAGAGGYTF
TRBV6-5,-,TRBJ1-5,-,TGTGCCAGCAGCCCGTGGGGGGAGTCTCAGCCCCAGCATTTT,CASSPWGESQPQHF
TRBV25-1,-,TRBJ2-5,-,TGTGCCAGCTCCCCACCGGTGGTGGAGACCCAGTACTTC,CASSPPVVETQYF
TRBV5-1,-,TRBJ1-1,-,TGCGCCAGCAGCATCCGTGGGCAGCTGGACACTGAAGCTTTCTTT,CASSIRGQLDTEAFF
TRBV9,-,TRBJ2-2,TRBD1,TGTGCCAGCAGCGTAACAGGGGGAACCGGGGAGCTGTTTTTT,CASSVTGGTGELFF
TRBV30,-,TRBJ1-1,-,TGTGCCTGGAGCCGACAGAGGAACACTGAAGCTTTCTTT,CAWSRQRNTEAFF
TRBV6-6,-,TRBJ1-1,-,TGTGCCAGCAGCTCCAACCGACAGTCGAACACTGAAGCTTTCTTT,CASSSNRQSNTEAFF
TRBV10-3,once,TRBJ1-3,-,TGTGCCATCAGTGGTTCGTACAGCTACTCTGGAAACACCATATATTTT,CAISGSYSYSGNTIYF
TRBV6-5,-,TRBJ1-2,-,TGTGCCAGCAGACCAGGGAAGAACTATGGCTACACCTTC,CASRPGKNYGYTF
TRBV7-2,-,TRBJ2-5,TRBD2,TGTGCCAGCAGCTTATCCGGGACTAGCGGGACCCAGTACTTC,CASSLSGTSGTQYF
TRBV9,once,TRBJ1-2,-,TGTGCCAGCACCATCCGCCCAGGGATGAACTATGGCTACACCTTC,CASTIRPGMNYGYTF
TRBV27,-,TRBJ2-3,TRBD2,TGTGCCAGCAGTTTGCGGCGGGGGGAGACAGATACGCAGTATTTT,CASSLRRGETDTQYF
TRBV3-1/TRBV3-2,-,TRBJ1-1,-,TGTGCCAGCAGCCAAGCGGAGAGATTTCACCCTGAAGCTTTCTTT,CASSQAERFHPEAFF
TRBV4-1,-,TRBJ2-1,-,TGCGCCAGCAGCCGCACCCCGAGGGGGACAAGATACAATGAGCAGTTCTTC,CASSRTPRGTRYNEQFF
TRBV7-2,-,TRBJ1-2,-,TGTGCCAGCAGCTTAGCGCGGAGCCAGATTACAAACTATGGCTACACCTTC,CASSLARSQITNYGYTF
TRBV29-1,-,TRBJ2-7,-,TGCAGCGCGGGGCAGGTCACCTACGAGCAGTACTTC,CSAGQVTYEQYF
TRBV7-2,-,TRBJ2-7,-,TGTGCCAGCAGTTTCTCCCGGGGATACGAGCAGTACTTC,CASSFSRGYEQYF
TRBV29-1,-,TRBJ2-1,TRBD2,TGCAGCGCCGTAGATGGCGGGGGGGCACCCTACAATGAGCAGTTCTTC,CSAVDGGGAPYNEQFF
TRBV7-2,-,TRBJ2-7,TRBD2,TGTGCCAGCAGCCTTAGAGCGGGGGCCGCCTACGAGCAGTACTTC,CASSLRAGAAYEQYF
TRBV11-2,-,TRBJ1-1,-,TGTGCCAGCAGCCCCCAACAGGGTTTAGGTGAAGCTTTCTTT,CASSPQQGLGEAFF
TRBV2,-,TRBJ1-1,-,TGTGCCAGCAGGGACGGGACACTGAACACTGAAGCTTTCTTT,CASRDGTLNTEAFF
TRBV10-3,-,TRBJ1-4,-,TGTGCCATCAGTGAAGGGGGAGAAAAACTGTTTTTT,CAISEGGEKLFF
TRBV12-5,once,TRBJ2-7,TRBD1,TGTGCTAGTGGTTTGGTAATGACACGGGACAGGAGATACGAGCAGTACTTC,CASGLVMTRDRRYEQYF
TRBV19,-,TRBJ2-7,-,TGTGCCAGTAGTTTAAACCCCGGGAGCGAGCAGTACTTC,CASSLNPGSEQYF
TRBV25-1,-,TRBJ1-1,-,TGTGCCAGCAGTGAATTTCAGGCAGGGCCCACTGAAGCTTTCTTT,CASSEFQAGPTEAFF
TRBV5-4,-,TRBJ1-6,TRBD1,TGTGCCAGCAGCTTGGGACAGGGGGCCTATAATTCACCCCTCCACTTT,CASSLGQGAYNSPLHF
TRBV3-1/TRBV3-2,-,TRBJ1-1,-,TGTGCCAGCAGCCAGTATAACCGGGACTTACCTGAAGCTTTCTTT,CASSQYNRDLPEAFF
TRBV6-5,-,TRBJ1-1,-,TGTGCCAGCATTCCGTTTATGAACACTGAAGCTTTCTTT,CASIPFMNTEAFF
TRBV5-6,-,TRBJ2-3,-,TGTGCCAGCAGCCCGGTGGGACACAACACAGATACGCAGTATTTT,CASSPVGHNTDTQYF
TRBV7-6,-,TRBJ2-2,-,TGTGCCAGCAGCTTAGGGACACAACCGAACACCGGGGAGCTGTTTTTT,CASSLGTQPNTGELFF
TRBV12-3/TRBV12-4,-,TRBJ1-4,-,TGTGCCAGCAGTTTTTACGGTGAAAAACTGTTTTTT,CASSFYGEKLFF
TRBV5-4,-,TRBJ2-5,TRBD2,TGTGCCAGCAGCTCTGCTAGCGGGGGGGCCGAAGAGACCCAGTACTTC,CASSSASGGAEETQYF
TRBV10-2,-,TRBJ2-7,-,TGCGCCAGCACGGACACCAGGGGCTCCTACGAGCAGTACTTC,CASTDTRGSYEQYF
TRBV7-3,-,TRBJ1-2,-,TGTGCCAGCAGCTTAGGCCTGAACTATGGCTACACCTTC,CASSLGLNYGYTF
TRBV21-1,-,TRBJ2-2,-,TGTGCCAGCAGCGAACCAAAAGAGGGGACTGGGAACACCGGGGAGCTGTTTTTT,CASSEPKEGTGNTGELFF
TRBV24-1,few,TRBJ2-1,-,TGTGCCACCAGTGACCCCGGTCAGCGTGGTAATGAGCAGTTCTTC,CATSDPGQRGNEQFF
TRBV14,-,TRBJ1-2,TRBD1,TGTGCCAGCAGCCTTATTGGACAGGGGAACTATGGCTACACCTTC,CASSLIGQGNYGYTF
TRBV3-1/TRBV3-2,-,TRBJ2-7,-,TGTGCCAGCAGCCCGAACGAACGGGTCCCACTTACCTCAGCCCCCTTACCTACCGAGCAGTACTTC,CASSPNERVPLTSAPLPTEQYF
TRBV7-6,few,TRBJ2-1,-,TGTGCCAGCAGCTCCAGACTGAGGAGAAATGAGCAGTTCTTC,CASSSRLRRNEQFF
TRBV3-1/TRBV3-2,few,TRBJ1-3,TRBD1,TGTGCCAGCAGTATTGATTCCGGGACAGGGGGTATCTCTGGAAACACCATATATTTT,CASSIDSGTGGISGNTIYF
TRBV5-8,-,TRBJ1-1,TRBD1,TGTGCCAGCAGCTTCCGGACAGGGGGGAACACTGAAGCTTTCTTT,CASSFRTGGNTEAFF
TRBV2,-,TRBJ2-3,-,TGTGCCAGCACTCGAACTACTACAGATACGCAGTATTTT,CASTRTTTDTQYF
TRBV7-2,-,TRBJ2-2,TRBD1,TGTGCCATCCCTTTAACAGGGGGGAGTCCCGCGAACACCGGGGAGCTGTTTTTT,CAIPLTGGSPANTGELFF
TRBV7-9,-,TRBJ1-2,-,TGTGCCAGCAGCTTAGGTCACATATATGGCTACACCTTC,CASSLGHIYGYTF
TRBV5-1,-,TRBJ2-7,TRBD2,TGCGCCAGCAGCTCTCTGGCGGGGGGGTACGAGCAGTACTTC,CASSSLAGGYEQYF
TRBV11-3,-,TRBJ2-5,TRBD2,TGTGCCAGCAGCTTAAAAGTTGCGGGGGGCCAAGAGACCCAGTACTTC,CASSLKVAGGQETQYF
TRBV10-3,-,TRBJ1-2,-,TGTGCCATCAGTCAGGCGAAACCGGATGGCTACACCTTC,CAISQAKPDGYTF
TRBV6-5,-,TRBJ2-7,-,TGTGCCAGCAGAGGCGTATCAGGGACATCCTACGAGCAGTACTTC,CASRGVSGTSYEQYF
TRBV19,-,TRBJ1-2,-,TGTGCCAGTAGACCCGGAAGGGGATCCCCTGGCTACACCTTC,CASRPGRGSPGYTF
TRBV24-1,-,TRBJ2-3,TRBD2,TGTGCCACCAGTGATGCTAAGGGGAGCGGGGGGGCCCAAAGACGAACAGATACGCAGTATTTT,CATSDAKGSGGAQRRTDTQYF
TRBV4-2,-,TRBJ1-1,TRBD1,TGTGCCAGCAGCCAAGCCGGACAGGGTAACACTGAAGCTTTCTTT,CASSQAGQGNTEAFF
TRBV7-9,-,TRBJ2-3,-,TGTGCCAGCAGCTATTCCACCAGGACTTACGACACAGATACGCAGTATTTT,CASSYSTRTYDTDTQYF
TRBV5-4,-,TRBJ2-7,TRBD2,TGTGCCAGCAGCTTGCGGGGGGGCTCCTACGAGCAGTACTTC,CASSLRGGSYEQYF